Each of the 13 T cell receptor beta chains below was sequenced from the same sample in a study of blood T cell repertoires in COVID-19 (TCRdb year 2020). Libraries were constructed by the immunoSEQ multiplex PCR assay. What TCRdb holds here is the immuneACCESS table cut down to in-frame rearrangements. Part of the clones is not present; checked against another copy, under half of the missing clones reflect an unresolved V gene, and the others are unexplained. The table for this sample lists over 600,000 clones; just under 90% of them were counted only once. The ten largest clones add up to about 0.24% of the sample. The specimen was peripheral blood. These receptors were collected from a woman in her late teens or twenties with acute or convalescent COVID-19.

This chain uses TRBV9 with TRBJ2-3, with 12 bases matching TRBD2. The CDR3 has 17 amino acids. Trimming took 0 bases from V and 5 from J; bases not matched to a gene: 7. The germline V gene encodes CDR1 SGDLS and CDR2 YYNGEE. The CDR3 DNA follows: TGTGCCAGCAGCGTAGCCCTAGCGGGGGGGTCGGTAGATACGCAGTATTTT. It specifies CASSVALAGGSVDTQYF. The complete variable domain, with remaining parts taken from reference TRBV9 and TRBJ2-3, reads DSGVTQTPKHLITATGQRVTLRCSPRSGDLSVYWYQQSLDQGLQFLIQYYNGEERAKGNILERFSAQQFPDLHSELNLSSLELGDSALYFCASSVALAGGSVDTQYFGPGTRLTVL.

The genes are TRBV20-1 and TRBJ1-5; TRBD1 might be the D (5 bases). Germline assignment: CDR1 DFQATT and CDR2 SNEGSKA (reference sequence). The CDR3 covers 13 residues. The ends were cut back, 3 bases at V and 6 bases at J, with 12 bases in the middle. The CDR3 DNA reads as TGCAGTGCTAGTAAGGGGCTAGGTCAGCCCCAGCATTTT. Residues: CSASKGLGQPQHF.

The rearrangement uses TRBV12-5 and TRBJ2-2; 8 bases map to TRBD2. V was clipped by 6 bases and J by 6 bases; unmatched bases: 6. Germline loops: CDR1 LGHNT, CDR2 FRNRAP. This CDR3 region has 14 residues. The CDR3 sequence is CASGPDGGAGELFF. The CDR3 coding sequence is TGTGCTAGTGGCCCCGACGGGGGGGCCGGGGAGCTGTTTTTT.

This clone was counted a single time. Here the CDR3 reads CASSPRDPGGYGYTF. In DNA, the CDR3 is TGTGCCAGCAGCCCCCGGGATCCCGGGGGCTATGGCTACACCTTC. V usage is TRBV7-9 and J usage is TRBJ1-2, with a possible D match to TRBD1 (5 bases). Trimming removed 5 bases from V and 4 bases from J, with 17 bases in between. Germline loops: CDR1 SEHNR, CDR2 FQNEAQ (reference sequence). The CDR3 consists of 15 residues.

V usage is TRBV6-6 and J usage is TRBJ1-2, with a possible D match to TRBD1 (5 bases). Germline V gene data show CDR1 as MNHNY and CDR2 as SVGAGI (reference sequence). V lost 0 bases and J 8 bases, leaving 13 bases between the germline ends. The CDR3 length is 14 residues. This CDR3 is CASSYSNGALGYTF. The DNA for the CDR3 is TGTGCCAGCAGTTACTCGAATGGGGCGCTCGGCTACACCTTC.

This clone was observed once. The rearrangement joins TRBV5-6 to TRBJ1-2; 7 bases align to TRBD1. CDR3 length: 16 residues. V was pared by 4 bases and J by 4 bases, with 13 bases of the junction left unmatched. CDR1 SGHDT and CDR2 YYEEEE come from the germline V gene. The CDR3 reads CASSLRTGSSSYGYTF. In DNA form, the CDR3 reads TGTGCCAGCAGCCTTAGGACAGGATCCTCCTCCTATGGCTACACCTTC.

The CDR3 nucleotides read TGCGCCAGCAGCCCACAGGACAGGGTGACCGGGGAGCTGTTTTTT. Encoded protein: CASSPQDRVTGELFF. The chain carries TRBV5-1 and TRBJ2-2; 8 bases are a match to TRBD1. CDR1 and CDR2 (germline): SGHRS, YFSETQ. The CDR3 is made up of 15 amino acids. Losses at the gene ends were 4 bases for V and 5 bases for J; bases not matched to a gene: 7.

V and J are TRBV28 and TRBJ2-7; D not certain. With 10 bases removed from V and 2 bases from J, the gap between germline ends came to 9 bases. This CDR3 region has 11 residues. Germline CDR1 reads MDHEN; CDR2 reads SYDVKM. The chain's CDR3 is CATRLAYEQYF. In DNA, the CDR3 is TGTGCCACCCGATTAGCCTACGAGCAGTACTTC. Combining the CDR3 with reference TRBV28 and TRBJ2-7 gives the whole variable domain DVKVTQSSRYLVKRTGEKVFLECVQDMDHENMFWYRQDPGLGLRLIYFSYDVKMKEKGDIPEGYSVSREKKERFSLILESASTNQTSMYLCATRLAYEQYFGPGTRLTVT.

J is TRBJ1-2 and V is TRBV4-1, with D uncertain. The V gene lost 0 bases and the J gene lost 3 bases, with 11 bases spanning the gap. The CDR3 has 15 residues. The germline gives CDR1 MGHRA, CDR2 YSYEKL. CDR3 protein: CASSQDLGVYYGYTF. CDR3 sequence (DNA): TGCGCCAGCAGCCAAGATCTCGGGGTTTACTATGGCTACACCTTC.

This rearrangement joins TRBV21-1 to TRBJ2-2; whether TRBD2, the table's D call, matches the DNA was not checked. TRBV21-1 corresponds to a pseudogene. The CDR3 consists of 12 residues. The CDR3 reads CATLRNTGELFF. In DNA form, the CDR3 reads TGTGCCACCCTGCGGAACACCGGGGAGCTGTTTTTT.

On this clone itself: No DNA is shown, since the ends of the CDR3 on it are uncertain; the CDR3 is the one TCRdb lists. This chain connects TRBV6-2 or TRBV6-3 to TRBJ2-3; TRBD2 was called by the table and not checked on the DNA. Germline V gene data show CDR1 as MNHEY and CDR2 as SVGEGT. From its first to its last residue, the CDR3 has 15 amino acids. The CDR3 here is CASSSSRSETDTQYF.

V is TRBV18 and J is TRBJ1-1, with D unclear. There are 13 residues in the CDR3. Trimming shortened V by 8 bases and J by 6 bases, and 16 bases separated the two germline ends. The germline gives CDR1 KGHSH, CDR2 LQKENI. The CDR3 spells CASLWAVGAEAFF. CDR3 nucleotides: TGTGCCAGCCTGTGGGCCGTCGGGGCTGAAGCTTTCTTT.

This sequence joins TRBV9 and TRBJ2-6, with a tentative D call TRBD1 (5 bases). The V gene's germline CDR1 is SGDLS and CDR2 YYNGEE. V was shortened by 4 bases and J by 1 base, with 15 bases between the two germline ends. This CDR3 region has 17 residues. CDR3 in DNA: TGTGCCAGCAGCCCCCCCGACAGACCTTCTGGGGCCAACGTCCTGACTTTC. Encoded protein: CASSPPDRPSGANVLTF.